One sample yielded the 21 T cell receptor beta chains listed below, sequenced in a study of PD-L1 blockade in urothelial cancer. This table comes from immunoSEQ multiplex PCR, and its TCRdb copy is limited to in-frame clones, with some not included. The sample holds some 100,000 clones; about 90% are singletons and the top ten take roughly 0.88%. Time point noted: pretreatment peripheral blood. The specimen comprised PBMCs, sampled around atezolizumab (anti-PD-L1) treatment. Receptor source: a woman of 80 years or more with urothelial cancer.

The gene calls are TRBV7-9 and TRBJ1-1, with D possibly matching TRBD1 (5 bases). V lost 7 bases to trimming and J lost 2 bases, with 20 bases between them. CDR3 size: 16 residues. Per germline, CDR1 SEHNR and CDR2 FQNEAQ (reference sequence). The CDR3 loop is CASNKGGGGTNTEAFF. In nucleotides, the CDR3 is TGTGCCAGCAATAAGGGAGGAGGAGGGACCAACACTGAAGCTTTCTTT.

The chain employs TRBV19 and TRBJ2-2, with 8 bases identical to TRBD2. From germline, CDR1 is LNHDA and CDR2 SQIVND (reference sequence). The CDR3 sequence is 15 residues long. The junction had 6 bases not matched to a gene; V was cut back by 7 bases and J by 2 bases. CDR3 DNA: TGTGCCAGTAAGGAGAGCGGGGGCAACACCGGGGAGCTGTTTTTT. The encoded protein is CASKESGGNTGELFF.

The V gene is TRBV9, the J gene TRBJ1-1; 7 nucleotides align to TRBD1. The CDR3 has 15 residues. V was pared by 0 bases and J by 2 bases, with 4 bases of the junction left unmatched. Germline assignment: CDR1 SGDLS and CDR2 YYNGEE. As DNA, the CDR3 is TGTGCCAGCAGCGTAGGGGGACAGCTTAACACTGAAGCTTTCTTT. Residues: CASSVGGQLNTEAFF.

The chain links TRBV5-1 to TRBJ2-7; 9 bases fit TRBD1. The junction had 7 bases not matched to a gene; V was cut back by 4 bases and J by 2 bases. The V gene's germline CDR1 is SGHRS and CDR2 YFSETQ. This CDR3 contains 15 residues. Here the CDR3 DNA reads TGCGCCAGCAGCCAAGCCGGGACAGGGACCTACGAGCAGTACTTC. It codes for CASSQAGTGTYEQYF.

The chain combines TRBV7-8 with TRBJ2-2; TRBD2 aligns across 13 bases. Germline V gene data show CDR1 as SGHVS and CDR2 as FQNEAQ. This CDR3 is 16 amino acids long. V shed 6 bases, J shed 5 bases, and the junction held 6 bases outside the gene matches. CDR3 nucleotides: TGTGCCAGCAGTTGGACTAGCGGGAGAGGTACCGGGGAGCTGTTTTTT. Residues: CASSWTSGRGTGELFF.

This chain joins TRBV30 and TRBJ2-7; 7 nucleotides agree with TRBD2. This CDR3 contains 13 residues. V lost 5 bases to trimming and J lost 2 bases; unmatched junction nucleotides: 6. Germline CDR1 GTSNPN, CDR2 SVGIG (reference sequence). CDR3 residues: CAWGASGTYEQYF. DNA for the CDR3: TGTGCCTGGGGGGCTAGCGGTACCTACGAGCAGTACTTC.

The chain couples TRBV6-5 to TRBJ2-1; 8 nucleotides agree with TRBD1. V lost 9 bases to trimming and J lost 8 bases; unmatched junction nucleotides: 9. Germline CDR1 and CDR2: MNHEY and SVGAGI. This CDR3 has 13 residues. The CDR3 bases are TGTGCCAGTACGACAGGGGTCCGGTATGAGCAGTTCTTC. It specifies CASTTGVRYEQFF.

The chain has TRBV5-1 and TRBJ2-2, with 8 bases that match TRBD1. The ends lost 3 bases at V and 3 bases at J; junction bases unmatched: 4. The CDR3 is made up of 15 amino acids. Germline lookup yields CDR1 SGHRS and CDR2 YFSETQ. CDR3 in DNA: TGCGCCAGCAGCTGGACAGGGTCGGACACCGGGGAGCTGTTTTTT. This translates into CASSWTGSDTGELFF.

This clone came up once. The chain employs TRBV27 and TRBJ1-5; possibly TRBD1 for D (5 bases). V lost 8 bases, J lost 3 bases, and 14 bases lay in between. This CDR3 is 14 amino acids long. Looked up from germline, CDR1 is MNHEY and CDR2 is SMNVEV (reference sequence). DNA for the CDR3: TGTGCCAGCGCTCTGGGACTTTCCAATCAGCCCCAGCATTTT. Encoded protein: CASALGLSNQPQHF.

The J gene is TRBJ2-2, the V gene TRBV5-4, with 15 positions matching TRBD2. This CDR3 has 19 amino acids. Germline CDR1 is SGHNT and CDR2 is YYREEE (reference sequence). Trimming at V came to 4 bases and at J to 4 bases, leaving 11 bases not matched to a gene. In DNA form, the CDR3 reads TGTGCCAGCAGCGGATCGGGACTAGCGGGAGGAGGTGGCACCGGGGAGCTGTTTTTT. Translation gives CASSGSGLAGGGGTGELFF.

This clone was seen a few times. The chain combines TRBV27 with TRBJ2-4; perhaps TRBD1 as D (5 bases). There are 14 residues in the CDR3. V was cut by 2 bases and J by 7 bases, with 12 bases left in between. The germline V gene has CDR1 MNHEY and CDR2 SMNVEV (reference sequence). In nucleotides, the CDR3 is TGTGCCAGCAGTTTAGGGCAGGGTGCTAACATTCAGTACTTC. Residues: CASSLGQGANIQYF.

V is TRBV27 and J is TRBJ2-2; 12 nucleotides agree with TRBD2. This CDR3 comprises 18 residues. CDR1 and CDR2 (germline): MNHEY, SMNVEV (reference sequence). With 5 bases clipped from V and 3 bases from J, the junction kept 10 bases outside the gene matches. In DNA, the CDR3 is TGTGCCAGCAGTATCCTGCGACTAGCGGGAGAGTACACCGGGGAGCTGTTTTTT. As protein: CASSILRLAGEYTGELFF.

V gene TRBV9 combines with J gene TRBJ1-1; TRBD1 matches 7 bases. Germline-derived CDR1 and CDR2 are SGDLS and YYNGEE. V dropped 2 bases and J dropped 1; count of bases not matched to a gene: 5. The CDR3 has 15 residues. The CDR3 here is CASSVEGARNTEAFF. DNA of the CDR3: TGTGCCAGCAGCGTCGAGGGGGCGCGGAACACTGAAGCTTTCTTT.

The J gene is TRBJ1-2, the V gene TRBV28; D possibly corresponds to TRBD1 (5 bases). This CDR3 spans 15 amino acids. Trimming took off 5 bases at V and 4 bases at J, with 17 bases between the two ends. Germline CDR1 is MDHEN and CDR2 is SYDVKM. Here the CDR3 DNA reads TGTGCCAGCAGTCCTGACAGCTTCTCTGGCTATGGCTACACCTTC. Its protein is CASSPDSFSGYGYTF.

This clone has only one observation. The CDR3 loop is CASSVGGEGSEAFF. The CDR3 nucleotides read TGTGCCAGCAGCGTAGGGGGGGAAGGTTCTGAAGCTTTCTTT. J is TRBJ1-1 and V is TRBV9; D possibly corresponds to TRBD1 (5 bases). Trimming took 0 bases from V and 6 from J, leaving 12 bases between them. The CDR3 runs to 14 residues. Germline-derived CDR1 and CDR2 are SGDLS and YYNGEE. Filled out from reference TRBV9 and TRBJ1-1, the complete variable domain reads DSGVTQTPKHLITATGQRVTLRCSPRSGDLSVYWYQQSLDQGLQFLIQYYNGEERAKGNILERFSAQQFPDLHSELNLSSLELGDSALYFCASSVGGEGSEAFFGQGTRLTVV.

The CDR3 is CASSQGGVQETQYF. The CDR3 bases are TGCGCCAGCAGCCAGGGCGGGGTCCAAGAGACCCAGTACTTC. J is TRBJ2-5 and V is TRBV4-1; TRBD2 might be the D (6 bases). V lost 3 bases and J 1 base, leaving 9 bases between the germline ends. Germline assignment: CDR1 MGHRA and CDR2 YSYEKL. The CDR3 is made up of 14 amino acids.

V and J are TRBV19 and TRBJ2-3; no definite D call. V was shortened by 3 bases and J by 0 bases, with 10 bases between the two germline ends. The CDR3 consists of 15 residues. CDR1 and CDR2 (germline): LNHDA, SQIVND (reference sequence). The CDR3 coding sequence is TGTGCCAGTAGTATCCTCTCTTCCAGCACAGATACGCAGTATTTT. Encoded protein: CASSILSSSTDTQYF.

This clone was seen just once. The chain links TRBV28 to TRBJ2-7, with D possibly being TRBD2 (6 bases). Germline CDR1 and CDR2: MDHEN and SYDVKM. CDR3 size: 12 residues. V lost 8 bases, J lost 1 base, and 9 bases lay in between. CDR3 in amino acids: CASWRGSYEQYF. The CDR3 DNA is TGTGCCAGCTGGCGGGGTTCCTACGAGCAGTACTTC.

The V gene is TRBV7-3, the J gene TRBJ2-2; 12 bases match TRBD2. CDR1 is SGHTA and CDR2 is FQGTGA in the germline V gene. This CDR3 is built from 16 residues. With V trimmed by 2 bases and J by 5 bases, 3 bases remained unmatched. The CDR3 nucleotides read TGTGCCAGCAGCTTAGCGGGGACTAGCGGGACCGGGGAGCTGTTTTTT. It is translated as CASSLAGTSGTGELFF.

This rearrangement joins TRBV7-9 to TRBJ1-4; D may be TRBD1 (6 bases). The germline gives CDR1 SEHNR, CDR2 FQNEAQ (reference sequence). The ends were cut back, 2 bases at V and 5 bases at J, with 9 bases in the middle. CDR3 length: 14 amino acids. CDR3 sequence reads: CASSLPQGNEKLFF. CDR3 bases: TGTGCCAGCAGCTTACCCCAGGGGAATGAAAAACTGTTTTTT.

The genes are TRBV19 and TRBJ1-5, with 8 positions matching TRBD1. Trimming cost V 6 bases and J 7 bases; bases outside gene matches: 14. Germline V gene sequence: CDR1 LNHDA, CDR2 SQIVND (reference sequence). This CDR3 is built from 16 residues. CDR3 region: CASRDETGVLLQPQHF. CDR3 nucleotide sequence: TGTGCCAGTAGGGACGAGACAGGGGTCCTCCTACAGCCCCAGCATTTT.